Described below is a single T cell receptor (beta chain) sequence and its context. Its specificity is unknown. The same CDR3 arises from other DNA sequences in this sample as well. This sample is part of a study of cytotoxic CD8 clonotypes in ibrutinib-treated CLL. Study information: Within the patient group, 11 were relapsed/refractory and approximately 16 treatment-naive, and approximately 17 were IGHV unmutated.

Study observations and caveats: Sampling times (in sustained-remission versus progressing patients) were not the same. Clonality grew at ibrutinib response; at progression, it decreased back toward baseline.

The method was immunoSEQ multiplex PCR; TCRdb's version includes in-frame clones alone and lacks a portion of them. This sample carries about 160,000 clones, 81% of them seen once, and the ten largest clones take around 2.1%. In germline, CDR1 is LGHNA, CDR2 YNFKEQ. The CDR3 sequence is 15 residues long. Deletions cut 0 bases from V and 7 bases from J, with 13 bases between. The rearrangement joins TRBV4-2 to TRBJ1-5, with a tentative D call TRBD1 (6 bases). The receptor was derived from a human donor with chronic lymphocytic leukemia. This material consisted of PBMCs, taken after 12 months of ibrutinib treatment. The CDR3 coding sequence is TGTGCCAGCAGCCAAGATCCGGGGGCCAGGCAGCCCCAGCATTTT. Translation: CASSQDPGARQPQHF.